This T cell receptor beta chain was captured by sequencing in a study of graft-versus-host responses after intestinal transplantation. The method was immunoSEQ multiplex PCR; TCRdb's version includes in-frame clones alone and lacks a portion of them. The sample has 100,000 or so clones, about 93% seen once. This clone was recorded once. Its antigen is as yet unknown. Per germline, CDR1 SNHLY and CDR2 FYNNEI. The CDR3 is 18 amino acids. V shed 1 base and J 8 bases; nucleotides not matched to a gene: 12. Study outcomes and limitations: Recipient bone marrow held GvH clones, some seen earlier in ileum or blood.

This chain links TRBV2 with TRBJ2-1, with 12 bases fitting TRBD2. Here the sequenced sample was unstimulated CD8+ T cells sorted from spleen or lymph node cells, taken before intestinal transplant. The TCR comes from a human donor who received an intestinal transplant. CDR3 DNA sequence: TGTGCCAGCAGTGAAGAGTCGACTAGCGGGGGCAAAGGGGATGAGCAGTTCTTC. It encodes CASSEESTSGGKGDEQFF.